Included here is one T cell receptor (beta chain) sequence, with context. What it binds is unknown. This record belongs to a study of response to subunit inactivated influenza vaccine. Study findings and constraints: Only a handful of new T cells, the authors suggested, are recruited with each seasonal influenza vaccination.

TCRdb reprocessed the RT-PCR reads via MiXCR and lists one record per CDR3 protein. The table has more than 700,000 distinct CDR3 sequences, around 20% seen once. The source of this sequence is a man aged 45 to 65 who received an inactivated influenza vaccine. Sample: PBMCs from blood, taken approximately 5 days after vaccination.

The CDR3 coding sequence is TGCAGCGTTGAAAAGGTTTTGAACACTGAAGCTTTCTTT. It yields the protein CSVEKVLNTEAFF. The J gene is TRBJ1-1, the V gene TRBV29-1; no clear D gene. There are 13 residues in the CDR3. Looked up from germline, CDR1 is SQVTM and CDR2 is ANQGSEA. V was cut by 2 bases and J by 0 bases, with 7 bases left in between.